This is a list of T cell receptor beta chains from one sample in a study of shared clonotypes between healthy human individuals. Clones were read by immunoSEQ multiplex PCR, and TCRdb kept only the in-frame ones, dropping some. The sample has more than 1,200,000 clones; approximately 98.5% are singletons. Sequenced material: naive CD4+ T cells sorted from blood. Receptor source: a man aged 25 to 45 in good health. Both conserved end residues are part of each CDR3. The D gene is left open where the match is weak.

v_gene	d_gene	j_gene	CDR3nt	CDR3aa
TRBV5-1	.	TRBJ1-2	TGCGCCAGCAGCTTGGATGGACAGAACTATGGCTACACCTTC	CASSLDGQNYGYTF
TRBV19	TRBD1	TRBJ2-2	TGTGCCAGTCACGACAGGGGGCGGAACACCGGGGAGCTGTTTTTT	CASHDRGRNTGELFF
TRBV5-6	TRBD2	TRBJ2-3	TGTGCCAGCAGCGGGAGGGCCGCCGATACGCAGTATTTT	CASSGRAADTQYF
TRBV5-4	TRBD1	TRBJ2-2	TGTGCCAGCAGCCGACAGGGGGTGGGAACCGGGGAGCTGTTTTTT	CASSRQGVGTGELFF
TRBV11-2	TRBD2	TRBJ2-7	TGTGCCAGCAGCTTGGCGGGAGCACGGTACGAGCAGTACTTC	CASSLAGARYEQYF
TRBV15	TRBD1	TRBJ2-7	TGTGCCACCAGCAGGGGACAGGGCTCCTACGAGCAGTACTTC	CATSRGQGSYEQYF
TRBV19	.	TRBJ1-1	TGTGCCAGTAGTTCAACGAGGCAGAACACTGAAGCTTTCTTT	CASSSTRQNTEAFF
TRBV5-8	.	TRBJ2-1	TGTGCCAGCAGCTTGGACCCGAGCTCCTACAATGAGCAGTTCTTC	CASSLDPSSYNEQFF
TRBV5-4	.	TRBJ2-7	TGTGCCAGCAGGAGTGAGGACGAGCAGTACTTC	CASRSEDEQYF
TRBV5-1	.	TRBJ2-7	TGCGCCAGCAGCTTGGGGGTATACCTCTACGAGCAGTACTTC	CASSLGVYLYEQYF
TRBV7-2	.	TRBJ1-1	TGTGCCAGCAGCTTTGGAGGGTATGAAGCTTTCTTT	CASSFGGYEAFF
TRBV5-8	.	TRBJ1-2	TGTGCCAGCAGCTTAAAGACACCCGACTATGGCTACACCTTC	CASSLKTPDYGYTF
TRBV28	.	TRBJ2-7	TGTGCCACACAGGAGGAGGGCCGCTACGAGCAGTACTTC	CATQEEGRYEQYF